The present entry profiles one TCR beta chain with its context. This receptor's antigen is unknown. No base qualities exist here, and no much larger clone lies one base off it. This record comes from a study of T cell repertoires in cytomegalovirus infection (dated by TCRdb to the late 2010s). Study-wide context: Recently identified HLA-C-restricted CMV epitopes, whose presentation resists viral immunomodulation, were targeted by peptide stimulations together with well-studied HLA-B-restricted epitopes. The HLA type of each donor mattered for the analysis, because public TCR beta signatures pointed to carriage of CMV infection along with the matching HLA type.

The investigation overall reported the following: Cumulative frequency of public TCR beta family members discriminated carriers of CMV infection plus the relevant HLA type in this cohort and an independent approximately 360-donor cohort. The ex vivo response was dominated by HLA-C-restricted CMV-specific TCR beta clonotypes, which also provided the single most frequent clonotype in two of eight donors.

Explained via the paper, the treatment or condition label denotes: in vitro stimulation with specific CMV peptide epitopes to enrich CMV-specific T cells. Sequencing was carried out with an Illumina HiSeq 1500. TCRdb itself trimmed the public reads at Q25 with fastp, ran MiXCR and retained productive beta chains. Rows with a matching CDR3 protein are joined into one entry that keeps the most common DNA and genes. The sample table holds around 900,000 distinct CDR3 sequences, of which about a third were seen once. The leading ten clones occupy over 12% of the sample. The CDR3 goes from the cysteine to the phenylalanine over 16 residues. Only the CDR3 region is kept as DNA, spanning 48 bases read in frame from base 1. Trimming accounts for 4 bases at V and 3 bases at J, while the number of junction bases matched to no gene is 7. The germline V gene (reference sequence) provides CDR1 SEHNR and CDR2 FQNEAQ.

The chain is made from TRBV7-9 and TRBJ2-3, and 10 bases in between align with TRBD1. The input for sequencing was cultured CD8+ T cells from PBMCs, taken from culture after CMV antigen stimulation. The TCR originated in a human donor in good health (CMV status not recorded). Some clones in this sample may be carry-over from other donors' samples. Here the CDR3 is given as CASSWTGGDGTDTQYF. The bases are TGTGCCAGCAGCTGGACAGGGGGTGACGGAACAGATACGCAGTATTTT.